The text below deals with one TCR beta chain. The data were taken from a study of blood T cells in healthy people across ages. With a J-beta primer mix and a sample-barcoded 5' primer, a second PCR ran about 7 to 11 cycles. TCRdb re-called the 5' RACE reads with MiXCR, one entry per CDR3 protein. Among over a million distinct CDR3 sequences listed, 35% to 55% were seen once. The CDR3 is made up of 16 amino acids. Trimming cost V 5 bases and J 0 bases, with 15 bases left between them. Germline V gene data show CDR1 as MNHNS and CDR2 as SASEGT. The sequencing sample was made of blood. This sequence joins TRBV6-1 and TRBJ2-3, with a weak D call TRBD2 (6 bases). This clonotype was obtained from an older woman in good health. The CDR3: CASSSLRERSTDTQYF. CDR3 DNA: TGTGCCAGCAGTTCCCTCCGGGAGCGTAGCACAGATACGCAGTATTTT.